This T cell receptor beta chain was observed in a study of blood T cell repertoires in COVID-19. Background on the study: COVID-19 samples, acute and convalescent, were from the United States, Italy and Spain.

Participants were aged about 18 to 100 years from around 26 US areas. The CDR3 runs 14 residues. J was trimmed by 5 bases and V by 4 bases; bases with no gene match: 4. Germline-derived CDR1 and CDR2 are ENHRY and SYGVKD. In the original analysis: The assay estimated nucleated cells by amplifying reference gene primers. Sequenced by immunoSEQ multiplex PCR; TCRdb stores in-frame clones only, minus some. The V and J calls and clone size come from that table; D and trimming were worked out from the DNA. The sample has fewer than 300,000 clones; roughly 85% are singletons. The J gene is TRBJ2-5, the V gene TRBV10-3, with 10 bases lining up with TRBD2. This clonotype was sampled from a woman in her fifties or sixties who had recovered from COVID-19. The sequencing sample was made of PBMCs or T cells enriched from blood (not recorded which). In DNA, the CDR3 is TGTGCCATCAGTGGAGGACTAGCGGTTGAGACCCAGTACTTC. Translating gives CAISGGLAVETQYF.